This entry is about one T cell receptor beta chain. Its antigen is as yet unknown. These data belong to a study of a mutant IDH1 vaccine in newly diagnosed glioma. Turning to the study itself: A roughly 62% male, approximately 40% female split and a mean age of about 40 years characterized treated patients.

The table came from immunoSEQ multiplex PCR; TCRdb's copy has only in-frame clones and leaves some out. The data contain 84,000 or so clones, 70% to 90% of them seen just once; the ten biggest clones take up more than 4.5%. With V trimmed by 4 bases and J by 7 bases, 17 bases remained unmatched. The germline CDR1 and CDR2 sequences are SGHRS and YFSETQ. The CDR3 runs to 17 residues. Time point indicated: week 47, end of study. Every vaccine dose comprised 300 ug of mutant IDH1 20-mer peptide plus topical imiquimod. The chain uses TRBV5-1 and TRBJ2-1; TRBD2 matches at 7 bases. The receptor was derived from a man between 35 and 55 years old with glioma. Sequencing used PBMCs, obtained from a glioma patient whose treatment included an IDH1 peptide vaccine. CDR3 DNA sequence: TGCGCCAGCAGCCTGTACGTAGCACTGGGGACTAAGAATGAGCAGTTCTTC. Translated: CASSLYVALGTKNEQFF.